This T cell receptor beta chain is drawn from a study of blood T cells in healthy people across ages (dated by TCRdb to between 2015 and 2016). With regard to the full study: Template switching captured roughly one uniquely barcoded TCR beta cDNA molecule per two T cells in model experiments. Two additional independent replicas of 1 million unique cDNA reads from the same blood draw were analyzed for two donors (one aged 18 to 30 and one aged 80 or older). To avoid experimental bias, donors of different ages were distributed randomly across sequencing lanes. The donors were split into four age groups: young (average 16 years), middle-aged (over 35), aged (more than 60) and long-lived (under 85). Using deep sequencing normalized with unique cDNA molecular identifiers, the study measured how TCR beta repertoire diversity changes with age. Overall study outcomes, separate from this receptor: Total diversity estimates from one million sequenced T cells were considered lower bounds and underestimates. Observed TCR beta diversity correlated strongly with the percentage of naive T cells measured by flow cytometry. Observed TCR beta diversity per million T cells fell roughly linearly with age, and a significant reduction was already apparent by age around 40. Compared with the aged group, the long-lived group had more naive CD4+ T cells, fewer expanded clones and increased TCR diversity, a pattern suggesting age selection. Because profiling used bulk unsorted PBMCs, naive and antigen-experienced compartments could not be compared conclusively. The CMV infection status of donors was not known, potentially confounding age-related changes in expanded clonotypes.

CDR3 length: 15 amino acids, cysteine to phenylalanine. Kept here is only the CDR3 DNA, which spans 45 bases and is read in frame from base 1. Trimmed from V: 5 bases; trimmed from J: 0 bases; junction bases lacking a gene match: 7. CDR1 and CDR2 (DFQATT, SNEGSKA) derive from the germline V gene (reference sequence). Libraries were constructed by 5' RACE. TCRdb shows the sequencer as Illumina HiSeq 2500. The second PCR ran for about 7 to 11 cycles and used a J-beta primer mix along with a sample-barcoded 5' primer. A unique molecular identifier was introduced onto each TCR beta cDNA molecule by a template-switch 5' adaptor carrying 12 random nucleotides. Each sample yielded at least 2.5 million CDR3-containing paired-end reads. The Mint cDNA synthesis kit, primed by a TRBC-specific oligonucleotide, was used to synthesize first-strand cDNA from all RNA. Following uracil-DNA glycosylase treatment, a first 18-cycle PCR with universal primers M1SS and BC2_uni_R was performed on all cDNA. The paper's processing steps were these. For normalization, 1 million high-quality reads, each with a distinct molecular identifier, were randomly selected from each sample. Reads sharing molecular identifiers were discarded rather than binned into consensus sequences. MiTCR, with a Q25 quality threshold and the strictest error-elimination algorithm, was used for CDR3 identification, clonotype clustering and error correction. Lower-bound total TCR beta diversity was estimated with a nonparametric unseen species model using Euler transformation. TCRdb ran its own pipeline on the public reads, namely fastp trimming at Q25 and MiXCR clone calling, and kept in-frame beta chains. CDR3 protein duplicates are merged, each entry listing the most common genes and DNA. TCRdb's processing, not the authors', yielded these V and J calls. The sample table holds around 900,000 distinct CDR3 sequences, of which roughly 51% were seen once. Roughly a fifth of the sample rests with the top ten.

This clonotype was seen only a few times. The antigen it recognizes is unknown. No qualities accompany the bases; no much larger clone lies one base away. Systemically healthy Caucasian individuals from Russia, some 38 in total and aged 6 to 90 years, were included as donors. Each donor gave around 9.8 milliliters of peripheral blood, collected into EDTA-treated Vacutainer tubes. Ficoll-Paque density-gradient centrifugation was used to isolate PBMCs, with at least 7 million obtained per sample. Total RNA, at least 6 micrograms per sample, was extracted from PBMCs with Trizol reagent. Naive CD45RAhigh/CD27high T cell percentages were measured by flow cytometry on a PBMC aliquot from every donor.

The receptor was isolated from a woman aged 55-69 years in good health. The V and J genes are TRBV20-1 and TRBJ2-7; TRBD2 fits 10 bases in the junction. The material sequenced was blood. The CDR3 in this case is CSAPKREGTSYEQYF. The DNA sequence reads TGCAGTGCTCCTAAGCGGGAGGGAACCTCCTACGAGCAGTACTTC.